The 23 T cell receptor beta chains listed next were all sequenced from one sample in a study of T cells in Graves' hyperthyroidism and ophthalmopathy. Amplified regions were TCR beta CDR3 sequences from RNA transcripts. The TCR CDR3 was amplified in a first-round RT-PCR using the HTBI primer set. Via MiXCR, TCRdb re-called the multiplex PCR reads, giving one row per CDR3 protein. The sample lists about 380,000 distinct CDR3 sequences; approximately 15% were seen once. The sample comprised blood. Receptors originate from a woman in her twenties or thirties with Graves' ophthalmopathy.

This chain joins TRBV9 and TRBJ2-1; no firm D call. The CDR3 covers 11 residues. Trimming removed 1 base from V and 7 bases from J, with 3 bases in between. Germline loops: CDR1 SGDLS, CDR2 YYNGEE. CDR3 region: CASSVRNEQFF. CDR3 nucleotides: TGTGCCAGCAGCGTAAGGAATGAGCAGTTCTTC.

The sample holds a few counts of this clonotype. This may come from a read error, since a much larger clone is one base off. J is TRBJ1-1 and V is TRBV18, with D perhaps TRBD1 (6 bases). CDR3 length equals 11 residues. Germline V gene data show CDR1 as KGHSH and CDR2 as LQKENI. The CDR3 region has the DNA TGTGCCAGCTCAGGGGGCTTGGGAGCTCTCTTT. Protein: CASSGGLGALF.

To note about this clonotype: This may stem from a read error, because a much larger clone lies one nucleotide away. This chain links TRBV7-2 with TRBJ1-1, with D possibly TRBD1 on 6 matching bases. The germline gives CDR1 SGHTA, CDR2 FQGNSA. This CDR3 comprises 14 residues. The CDR3 is CASSLWTVNTEALF. In nucleotides, the CDR3 is TGTGCCAGCAGCTTATGGACAGTCAACACTGAAGCTTTGTTT.

This clonotype was seen more than once but under ten times. The junction and the germline gene differ at one end; a read error may be behind it. The V gene is TRBV7-7, the J gene TRBJ2-2, with D possibly TRBD1 on 6 matching bases. The CDR3 has 15 amino acids. Germline assignment: CDR1 SSHAT and CDR2 FNYEAQ (reference sequence). CDR3 region: CASSSSGQNTGELFF. CDR3 nucleotide sequence: TGTGCTAGCAGCTCTTCGGGACAGAACACCGGGGAGCTGTTTTTT. The variable domain in full, with the rest retrieved from reference TRBV7-7 and TRBJ2-2, is GAGVSQSPRYKVTKRGQDVTLRCDPISSHATLYWYQQALGQGPEFLTYFNYEAQPDKSGLPSDRFSAERPEGSISTLTIQRTEQRDSAMYRCASSSSGQNTGELFFGEGSRLTVL.

The table lists this clonotype with many counts. V gene TRBV6-1 combines with J gene TRBJ2-1; 8 bases align to TRBD2. The germline CDR1 and CDR2 sequences are MNHNS and SASEGT. V gave up 5 bases and J gave up 5 bases; unmatched junction bases: 14. This CDR3 is 17 amino acids long. The CDR3 is CASSYLSTGGPNNEQFF. The CDR3 DNA reads TGTGCCAGCAGTTATCTCTCTACGGGGGGGCCGAACAATGAGCAGTTCTTC.

This clonotype showed up many times. The rearrangement uses TRBV12-3 or TRBV12-4 and TRBJ1-5; no firm D call. This CDR3 spans 14 amino acids. The V gene lost 2 bases and the J gene lost 5 bases, with 10 bases spanning the gap. This chain's CDR3 is CASSLWLGHQPQHF. The CDR3 bases are TGTGCCAGCAGTTTATGGCTCGGGCATCAGCCCCAGCATTTT.

A word on this clonotype: A much bigger clone sits one base away, suggesting this may be a read error. This chain joins TRBV29-1 and TRBJ2-2; 9 bases match TRBD2. CDR1 SQVTM and CDR2 ANQGSEA come from the germline V gene. V was pared by 8 bases and J by 2 bases, with 9 bases of the junction left unmatched. The CDR3 extends over 15 amino acids. CDR3 loop: CSTRASGVNTGELFF. The DNA of the CDR3 is TGCAGCACACGAGCTAGCGGGGTTAACACCGGGGAGCTGTTTTTT.

This clonotype was counted many times. V gene TRBV6-6 combines with J gene TRBJ2-5; D is perhaps TRBD2 (5 bases). Germline V gene lookup returns CDR1 MNHNY and CDR2 SVGAGI (reference sequence). The CDR3 spans 17 residues. Trimming shortened V by 0 bases and J by 5 bases, and 19 bases separated the two germline ends. The CDR3: CASSYSNGREIGETQYF. The CDR3 bases are TGTGCCAGCAGTTACTCGAACGGAAGGGAGATTGGTGAGACCCAGTACTTC.

This clonotype occurred many times. The J gene is TRBJ1-1, the V gene TRBV28, with 7 positions matching TRBD1. This CDR3 is built from 14 residues. With V trimmed by 1 base and J by 5 bases, 4 bases remained unmatched. CDR1 is MDHEN, CDR2 SYDVKM, per germline. The CDR3 sequence is CASSLSTGRTEAFF. DNA of the CDR3: TGTGCCAGCAGTTTATCGACAGGGCGGACTGAAGCTTTCTTT. Full variable domain (rest looked up from reference TRBV28 and TRBJ1-1): DVKVTQSSRYLVKRTGEKVFLECVQDMDHENMFWYRQDPGLGLRLIYFSYDVKMKEKGDIPEGYSVSREKKERFSLILESASTNQTSMYLCASSLSTGRTEAFFGQGTRLTVV.

This clonotype was observed at least ten times. The rearrangement joins TRBV7-9 to TRBJ2-5, with a weak D call TRBD1 (5 bases). The CDR3 is 13 amino acids. Germline V lookup: CDR1 SEHNR, CDR2 FQNEAQ (reference sequence). The ends were cut back, 1 base at V and 7 bases at J, with 10 bases in the middle. The CDR3 loop reads CASSLGRVATQYF. The CDR3 nucleotides read TGTGCCAGCAGCTTAGGCAGGGTCGCGACCCAGTACTTC.

This clonotype was counted ten times or more. The rearrangement joins TRBV28 to TRBJ1-2, with TRBD1 matching over 10 bases. This CDR3 is built from 14 residues. Germline lookup yields CDR1 MDHEN and CDR2 SYDVKM. V was pared by 1 base and J by 9 bases, with 5 bases of the junction left unmatched. The DNA of the CDR3 is TGTGCCAGCAGTTTATTAGGGACAGGGGCTAGCTACACCTTC. Amino acid sequence: CASSLLGTGASYTF.

This clonotype was counted ten times or more. This chain's CDR3 is CASSLPSGGTDTQYF. For the CDR3, the DNA is TGTGCCAGCAGTTTGCCTAGCGGGGGCACAGATACGCAGTATTTT. The V call is TRBV12-3 or TRBV12-4, the J call TRBJ2-3, with 9 nucleotides matching TRBD2. The V segment lost 3 bases and the J segment 1 base; nucleotides outside the gene matches: 2. This CDR3 comprises 15 residues.

The chain joins TRBV5-8 to TRBJ1-2, with 8 bases that match TRBD1. This CDR3 has 14 residues. The germline V gene encodes CDR1 SGHTS and CDR2 YDEGEE. Losses at the gene ends were 5 bases for V and 8 bases for J; bases not matched to a gene: 11. Here the CDR3 reads CASRSRDRPRGYTF. Written as DNA, the CDR3 is TGTGCCAGCAGAAGTAGGGACAGGCCGCGGGGCTACACCTTC.

This clonotype turned up a few times. The chain joins TRBV4-1 to TRBJ1-2; D gene unclear. Trimming cost V 4 bases and J 3 bases, with 15 bases left between them. This CDR3 spans 15 amino acids. The germline V gene encodes CDR1 MGHRA and CDR2 YSYEKL. The CDR3 nucleotides are TGCGCCAGCAGCCGCTGGTCCGAGGAGTACTATGGCTACACCTTC. This encodes CASSRWSEEYYGYTF.

A few counts support this clonotype. The chain uses TRBV12-3 or TRBV12-4 and TRBJ2-1, with TRBD1 matching over 12 bases. The V gene end was trimmed by 8 bases and the J gene end by 7 bases; junction bases not matched to a gene: 6. The CDR3 length is 14 residues. CDR3 sequence: CASVGQGALNEQFF. CDR3 DNA: TGTGCCAGCGTGGGACAGGGGGCGCTAAATGAGCAGTTCTTC.

This clonotype has ten or more counts. This sequence joins TRBV3-1 and TRBJ2-2; 8 bases are shared with TRBD2. There are 14 residues in the CDR3. CDR1 is LGHDT and CDR2 is YNNKEL in the germline V gene (reference sequence). V lost 2 bases, J lost 6 bases, and 2 bases stayed unmatched. CDR3 bases: TGTGCCAGCAGCCAACGGGGGGGGGCCGGGGAGCTGTTTTTT. Translated, it gives CASSQRGGAGELFF.

As concerns this clonotype: Possible read error: a much larger clone is one base away. The chain couples TRBV6-1 to TRBJ1-1, with a weak D call TRBD1 (6 bases). Germline assignment: CDR1 MNHNS and CDR2 SASEGT. CDR3 length: 15 amino acids. The CDR3 sequence is CASRGGGQLNTEALF. The CDR3 region has the DNA TGTGCCAGCAGGGGAGGCGGACAGTTAAACACTGAAGCTCTCTTT.

In its sample, this clonotype was seen many times. The chain uses TRBV12-3 or TRBV12-4 and TRBJ2-5; 11 nucleotides agree with TRBD2. V lost 2 bases to trimming and J lost 0 bases; unmatched junction nucleotides: 8. The CDR3 loop spans 18 amino acids. The CDR3 sequence: CASSLNPTSGGHQETQYF. DNA for the CDR3: TGTGCCAGCAGTTTAAATCCAACTAGCGGGGGTCACCAAGAGACCCAGTACTTC.

A word on this clonotype: A much larger clone is a single base away; this may be a read error. The chain recombines TRBV7-3 with TRBJ1-1; D remains unclear. The CDR3 extends over 13 amino acids. Germline lookup yields CDR1 SGHTA and CDR2 FQGTGA. CDR3 nucleotides: TGCGCCAGCGGTGCGAGACAGAACACTGAAGCTTTCTTT. Its protein product is CASGARQNTEAFF.

Only a few counts were recorded for this clonotype. J is TRBJ2-2 and V is TRBV6-1; 8 bases are shared with TRBD2. The CDR3 has 15 residues. Germline lookup yields CDR1 MNHNS and CDR2 SASEGT. The ends lost 11 bases at V and 6 bases at J; junction bases unmatched: 14. In DNA form, the CDR3 reads TGTGCCGCCTCAGACCGGGGGGGCCCAGCCGGGGAGCTGTTTTTT. Translated: CAASDRGGPAGELFF.

The rearrangement uses TRBV27 and TRBJ2-1; D is perhaps TRBD1 (5 bases). The CDR3 extends over 15 amino acids. In germline, CDR1 is MNHEY, CDR2 SMNVEV (reference sequence). V was clipped by 2 bases and J by 7 bases, with 15 bases between them. CDR3 sequence: CASSLMGLDINEQFF. CDR3 in DNA: TGTGCCAGCAGTTTAATGGGGCTAGATATAAATGAGCAGTTCTTC.

This clonotype was seen once. The J gene is TRBJ1-2, the V gene TRBV4-2; tentative D call: TRBD1 (5 bases). Trimming removed 2 bases from V and 0 bases from J, with 19 bases in between. This CDR3 comprises 18 residues. The V gene's germline CDR1 is LGHNA and CDR2 YNFKEQ. The CDR3 loop is CASSQNGMGQRPNYGYTF. The CDR3 DNA follows: TGTGCCAGCAGCCAAAACGGCATGGGGCAGAGACCTAACTATGGCTACACCTTC.

This clonotype occurred many times. This chain connects TRBV18 to TRBJ1-1; 9 positions agree with TRBD1. Germline trimming cut 2 bases from V and 10 bases from J; bases unmatched to any gene: 20. This CDR3 has 18 residues. Germline V gene data show CDR1 as KGHSH and CDR2 as LQKENI. Here the CDR3 reads CASSPVRGQGPAGEAAFF. The DNA for the CDR3 is TGTGCCAGCTCACCAGTCAGGGGACAGGGTCCCGCGGGAGAGGCAGCTTTCTTT.